The present entry profiles one T cell receptor (beta chain) with its context. Reverse transcription used roughly 0.45 to 1 ug RNA and random hexamers. TCR beta CDR3 was amplified by immunoSEQ covering 54 Vbeta and 13 Jbeta. TCRdb itself ran the immunoSEQ multiplex PCR reads through MiXCR, one entry per CDR3 protein. The table includes around 280,000 distinct CDR3 sequences, 70% to 90% detected once. V lost 0 bases and J lost 2; bases outside the gene matches: 3. CDR1 is SGDLS, CDR2 YYNGEE, per germline. The CDR3 spans 16 residues. In blood CD8+ and CD4+ T cells, TCR beta underwent sequencing. Multiple sclerosis controls were treatment-naive patients with stable or active relapsing-remitting disease. The data are from a study of CD8 T cells in Susac syndrome.

The TCR originated in a human donor with multiple sclerosis. The sequenced sample was CD8+ T cells from PBMCs. The V call is TRBV9, the J call TRBJ2-1, with 9 bases fitting TRBD2. CDR3 nucleotide sequence: TGTGCCAGCAGCGTAGGGGGCGGGAGGGCCTACAATGAGCAGTTCTTC. Translating gives CASSVGGGRAYNEQFF.